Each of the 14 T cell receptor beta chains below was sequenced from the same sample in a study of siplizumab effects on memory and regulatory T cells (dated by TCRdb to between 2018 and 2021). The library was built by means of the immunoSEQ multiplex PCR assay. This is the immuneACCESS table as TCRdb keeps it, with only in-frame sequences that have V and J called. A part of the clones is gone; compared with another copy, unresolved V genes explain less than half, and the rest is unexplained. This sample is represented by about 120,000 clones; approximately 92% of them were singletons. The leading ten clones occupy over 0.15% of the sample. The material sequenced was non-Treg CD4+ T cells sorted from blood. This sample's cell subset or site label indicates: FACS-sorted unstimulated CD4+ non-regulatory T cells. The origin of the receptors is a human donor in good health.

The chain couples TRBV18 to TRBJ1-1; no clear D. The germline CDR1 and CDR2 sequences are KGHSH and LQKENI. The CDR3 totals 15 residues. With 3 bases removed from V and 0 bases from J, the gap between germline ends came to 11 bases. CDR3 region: CASSPRQLMNTEAFF. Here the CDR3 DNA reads TGTGCCAGCTCACCGAGACAACTAATGAACACTGAAGCTTTCTTT.

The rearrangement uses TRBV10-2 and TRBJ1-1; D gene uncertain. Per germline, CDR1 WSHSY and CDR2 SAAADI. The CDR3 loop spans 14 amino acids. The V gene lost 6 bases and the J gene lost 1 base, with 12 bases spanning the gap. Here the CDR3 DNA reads TGCGCCAGCAGGGACGGACGGGAGAACACTGAAGCTTTCTTT. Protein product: CASRDGRENTEAFF.

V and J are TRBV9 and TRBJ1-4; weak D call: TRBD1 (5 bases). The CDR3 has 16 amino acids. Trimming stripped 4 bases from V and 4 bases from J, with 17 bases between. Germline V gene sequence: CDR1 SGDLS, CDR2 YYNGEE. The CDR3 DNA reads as TGTGCCAGCAGCTTAAACCCCGGGACGGATAATGAAAAACTGTTTTTT. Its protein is CASSLNPGTDNEKLFF.

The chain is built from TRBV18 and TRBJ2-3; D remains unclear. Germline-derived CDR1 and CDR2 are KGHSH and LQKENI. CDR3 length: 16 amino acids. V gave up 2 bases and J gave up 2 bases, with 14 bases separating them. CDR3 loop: CASSPWQAFDTDTQYF. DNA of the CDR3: TGTGCCAGCTCACCATGGCAGGCATTTGACACAGATACGCAGTATTTT.

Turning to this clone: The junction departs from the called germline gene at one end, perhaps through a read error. CDR3 in DNA: TGTGCCCGCAGTTTGGCGGCTAGCGGGGGGGCAGAGGGGGAGACCCAGTACTTC. Encoded protein: CARSLAASGGAEGETQYF. The gene calls are TRBV27 and TRBJ2-5; 12 nucleotides align to TRBD2. The CDR3 extends over 18 amino acids. The germline gives CDR1 MNHEY, CDR2 SMNVEV (reference sequence).

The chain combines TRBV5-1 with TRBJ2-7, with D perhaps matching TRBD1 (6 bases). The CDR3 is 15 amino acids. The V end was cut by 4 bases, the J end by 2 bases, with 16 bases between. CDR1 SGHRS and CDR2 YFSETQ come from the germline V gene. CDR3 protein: CASSIAGTSTYEQYF. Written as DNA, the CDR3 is TGCGCCAGCAGCATCGCCGGGACATCGACCTACGAGCAGTACTTC. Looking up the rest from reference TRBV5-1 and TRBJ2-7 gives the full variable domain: KAGVTQTPRYLIKTRGQQVTLSCSPISGHRSVSWYQQTPGQGLQFLFEYFSETQRNKGNFPGRFSGRQFSNSRSEMNVSTLELGDSALYLCASSIAGTSTYEQYFGPGTRLTVT.

The DNA of the CDR3 is TGCAGCGCCCGGAGGACAAACACAGATACGCAGTATTTT. Protein product: CSARRTNTDTQYF. The chain couples TRBV29-1 to TRBJ2-3; D tentatively fits TRBD1 or TRBD2 (5 bases each). The V end lost 7 bases, the J end lost 2 bases, and 13 bases lay between the germline ends. CDR3 length: 13 amino acids. Germline values: CDR1 SQVTM, CDR2 ANQGSEA.

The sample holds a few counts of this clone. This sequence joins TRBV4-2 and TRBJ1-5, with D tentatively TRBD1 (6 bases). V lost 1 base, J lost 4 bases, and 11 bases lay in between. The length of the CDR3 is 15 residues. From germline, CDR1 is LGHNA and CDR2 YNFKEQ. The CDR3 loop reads CASSQVRTVNQPQHF. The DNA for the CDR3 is TGTGCCAGCAGCCAAGTAAGGACAGTAAATCAGCCCCAGCATTTT.

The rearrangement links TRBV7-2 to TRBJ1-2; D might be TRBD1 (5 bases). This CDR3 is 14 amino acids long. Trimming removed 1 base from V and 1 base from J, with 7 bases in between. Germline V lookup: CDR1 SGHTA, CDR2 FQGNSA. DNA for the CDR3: TGTGCCAGCAGCTTAGGGGGCAGTAACTATGGCTACACCTTC. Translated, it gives CASSLGGSNYGYTF.

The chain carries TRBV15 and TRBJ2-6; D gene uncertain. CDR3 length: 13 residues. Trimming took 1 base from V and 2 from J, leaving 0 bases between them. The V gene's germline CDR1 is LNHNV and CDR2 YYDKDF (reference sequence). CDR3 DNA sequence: TGTGCCACCAGCAGAGCTGGGGCCAACGTCCTGACTTTC. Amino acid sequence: CATSRAGANVLTF. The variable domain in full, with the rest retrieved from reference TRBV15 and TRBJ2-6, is DAMVIQNPRYQVTQFGKPVTLSCSQTLNHNVMYWYQQKSSQAPKLLFHYYDKDFNNEADTPDNFQSRRPNTSFCFLDIRSPGLGDTAMYLCATSRAGANVLTFGAGSRLTVL.

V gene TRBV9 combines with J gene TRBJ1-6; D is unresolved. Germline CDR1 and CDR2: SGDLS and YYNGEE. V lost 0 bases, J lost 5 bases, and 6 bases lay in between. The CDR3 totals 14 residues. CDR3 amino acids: CASSVVQNNSPLHF. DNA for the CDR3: TGTGCCAGCAGCGTAGTACAAAATAATTCACCCCTCCACTTT.

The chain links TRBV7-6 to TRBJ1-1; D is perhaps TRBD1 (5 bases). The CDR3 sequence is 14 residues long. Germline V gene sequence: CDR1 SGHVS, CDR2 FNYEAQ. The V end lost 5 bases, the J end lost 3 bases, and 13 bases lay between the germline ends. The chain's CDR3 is CASSQQTADTEAFF. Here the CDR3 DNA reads TGTGCCAGCAGCCAACAGACAGCGGACACTGAAGCTTTCTTT.

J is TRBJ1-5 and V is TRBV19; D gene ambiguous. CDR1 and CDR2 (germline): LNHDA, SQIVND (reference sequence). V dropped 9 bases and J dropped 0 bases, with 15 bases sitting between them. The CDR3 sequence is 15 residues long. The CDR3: CASRTGLNSNQPQHF. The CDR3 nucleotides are TGTGCCAGCAGAACCGGGCTTAATAGCAATCAGCCCCAGCATTTT.

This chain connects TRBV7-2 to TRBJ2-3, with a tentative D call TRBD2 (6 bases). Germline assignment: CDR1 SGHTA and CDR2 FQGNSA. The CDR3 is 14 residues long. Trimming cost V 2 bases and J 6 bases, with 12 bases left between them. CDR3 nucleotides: TGTGCCAGCAGCTTATTGCGGGGTGTGGATACGCAGTATTTT. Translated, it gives CASSLLRGVDTQYF.